This is a list of T cell receptor beta chains from one sample in a study of control samples from healthy donors and cancer patients. Measured with immunoSEQ multiplex PCR; TCRdb has only the in-frame clones, and not every one. The sample comprises about 54,000 clones, around 96% of which are singletons, and 1.5% to 2% rests with the top ten. The material sequenced was blood. The source of these receptors is a woman younger than 45 in good health. Both conserved end residues are part of each CDR3. The D gene is left open where the match is weak. Some rows mark clone size as missing; the rest say once, few, many or name a class of expanded clone.

J,size,D,V,length,CDR3,DNA
TRBJ1-5,-,TRBD1,TRBV27,15,CASSVGQGHNQPQHF,TGTGCCAGCAGTGTTGGACAGGGTCACAATCAGCCCCAGCATTTT
TRBJ2-6,-,TRBD2,TRBV4-1,17,CASSHSGSHSGANVLTF,TGCGCCAGCAGCCATAGCGGGAGTCACTCTGGGGCCAACGTCCTGACTTTC
TRBJ1-1,-,-,TRBV11-2,12,CASSLEAAPAFF,TGTGCCAGCAGCTTAGAGGCGGCTCCGGCTTTCTTT
TRBJ1-5,-,TRBD1,TRBV28,17,CASSLGQGGYSNQPQHF,TGTGCCAGCAGCCTGGGACAGGGAGGCTATAGCAATCAGCCCCAGCATTTT
TRBJ2-7,once,-,TRBV5-6,15,CASSKPWESSYEQYF,TGTGCCAGCAGCAAACCTTGGGAGAGCTCCTACGAGCAGTACTTC
TRBJ1-5,-,-,TRBV2,16,CASSYGWLYSNQPQHF,TGTGCCAGCAGCTACGGGTGGCTTTATAGCAATCAGCCCCAGCATTTT
TRBJ2-6,-,-,TRBV6-1,14,CASSEGSGANVLTF,TGTGCCAGCAGTGAAGGGTCTGGGGCCAACGTCCTGACTTTC
TRBJ2-1,-,-,TRBV2,16,CASSGTEAGGYNEQFF,TGTGCCAGCAGTGGGACAGAAGCAGGTGGATACAATGAGCAGTTCTTC
TRBJ2-3,few,-,TRBV6-5,12,CASSPQGGTQYF,TGTGCCAGCAGTCCACAGGGAGGTACGCAGTATTTT
TRBJ1-5,-,-,TRBV12-3/TRBV12-4,13,CASSLGNNQPQHF,TGTGCCAGCAGTTTAGGAAATAATCAGCCCCAGCATTTT
TRBJ2-1,-,TRBD1,TRBV12-5,21,CASGLDTGQGSSSTSYNEQFF,TGTGCTAGTGGTTTGGATACGGGACAGGGGTCAAGCTCCACCTCCTACAATGAGCAGTTCTTC
TRBJ2-7,once,TRBD2,TRBV27,15,CASSLSLSGRDEQYF,TGTGCCAGCAGTTTATCACTTAGCGGGAGAGACGAGCAGTACTTC
TRBJ2-1,-,-,TRBV5-1,14,CASSLELPNNEQFF,TGCGCCAGCAGCTTGGAGCTACCAAACAATGAGCAGTTCTTC
TRBJ2-1,-,TRBD1,TRBV6-5,14,CASSGTEEYNEQFF,TGTGCCAGCAGCGGGACAGAGGAGTACAATGAGCAGTTCTTC
TRBJ1-1,-,TRBD1,TRBV10-3,15,CAISGGQGLGTEAFF,TGTGCCATCAGTGGCGGACAGGGGCTGGGGACTGAAGCTTTCTTT
TRBJ2-6,-,-,TRBV5-5,17,CARRPPTGAPGANVLTF,TGTGCCCGCCGCCCCCCGACGGGGGCGCCTGGGGCCAACGTCCTGACTTTC
TRBJ2-3,-,-,TRBV7-9,15,CASSLVSGASDTQYF,TGTGCCAGCAGCTTAGTTTCGGGGGCATCAGATACGCAGTATTTT
TRBJ1-1,-,TRBD1,TRBV12-3/TRBV12-4,13,CASSPGTGWRAFF,TGTGCCAGCAGTCCGGGGACAGGATGGAGAGCTTTCTTT
TRBJ1-5,-,TRBD1,TRBV11-2,16,CASSFPTGGADQPQHF,TGTGCCAGCAGCTTTCCCACAGGGGGCGCGGATCAGCCCCAGCATTTT
TRBJ1-3,-,-,TRBV2,14,CASSEGVSGNTIYF,TGTGCCAGCAGTGAAGGAGTCTCTGGAAACACCATATATTTT
TRBJ2-7,-,TRBD1,TRBV4-1,14,CASSPTTGGYEQYF,TGCGCCAGCAGCCCGACAACAGGGGGCTACGAGCAGTACTTC
TRBJ2-2,-,-,TRBV5-1,16,CASSSWTGGSYEILFF,TGCGCCAGCAGCTCATGGACAGGCGGGAGTTACGAGATTCTGTTTTTT
TRBJ2-3,-,TRBD2,TRBV18,22,CASSFLTLTSGRASTSTDTQYF,TGTGCCAGCTCATTCCTGACTCTGACTAGCGGGAGGGCCTCAACTAGCACAGATACGCAGTATTTT
TRBJ2-5,-,-,TRBV7-6,15,CASSLGAGGQETQYF,TGTGCCAGCAGCTTAGGGGCAGGGGGGCAAGAGACCCAGTACTTC
TRBJ2-1,-,-,TRBV3-1/TRBV3-2,15,CASSQARATYNEQFF,TGTGCCAGCAGCCAAGCCCGCGCCACCTACAATGAGCAGTTCTTC
TRBJ2-4,-,-,TRBV25-1,15,CASSELGVAKNIQYF,TGTGCCAGCAGTGAATTGGGGGTGGCCAAAAACATTCAGTACTTC
TRBJ1-1,-,TRBD1,TRBV2,16,CASRDGTGGLNTEAFF,TGTGCCAGCAGAGACGGGACAGGGGGTTTGAACACTGAAGCTTTCTTT
TRBJ2-2,-,TRBD2,TRBV3-1/TRBV3-2,17,CASSQATASGLGGELFF,TGTGCCAGCAGCCAAGCCACGGCTAGCGGACTGGGCGGGGAGCTGTTTTTT
TRBJ1-5,-,-,TRBV3-1/TRBV3-2,15,CASSQAGGSNQPQHF,TGTGCCAGCAGCCAAGCGGGGGGGAGCAATCAGCCCCAGCATTTT
TRBJ2-5,-,-,TRBV11-2,14,CASSSEGGGETQYF,TGTGCCAGCAGCTCGGAGGGGGGGGGTGAGACCCAGTACTTC
TRBJ2-7,once,-,TRBV15,14,CATAEGTASYEQYF,TGTGCCACCGCGGAGGGCACTGCTTCCTACGAGCAGTACTTC
TRBJ2-3,few,TRBD1,TRBV18,15,CASSPRTGITDTQYF,TGTGCCAGCTCACCAAGGACAGGGATCACAGATACGCAGTATTTT
TRBJ1-5,few,-,TRBV19,14,CASSTAVGNQPQHF,TGTGCCAGTAGTACTGCGGTGGGCAATCAGCCCCAGCATTTT
TRBJ1-1,-,-,TRBV6-5,14,CASSKTVINTEAFF,TGTGCCAGCAGTAAGACAGTAATTAACACTGAAGCTTTCTTT
TRBJ2-7,once,-,TRBV2,14,CASSEDGGTYEQYF,TGTGCCAGCAGCGAGGACGGGGGTACCTACGAGCAGTACTTC
TRBJ1-5,-,TRBD1,TRBV28,16,CASSLGNRGLNQPQHF,TGTGCCAGCAGTTTAGGGAACAGGGGACTCAATCAGCCCCAGCATTTT
TRBJ1-2,-,TRBD1,TRBV10-3,15,CAISESNRGGYGYTF,TGTGCCATCAGTGAGTCTAACAGGGGTGGATATGGCTACACCTTC
TRBJ1-3,-,-,TRBV14,15,CASSQGRLSGNTIYF,TGTGCCAGCAGCCAAGGGCGGCTTTCCGGAAACACCATATATTTT
TRBJ2-2,-,-,TRBV3-1/TRBV3-2,13,CASSQEHTGELFF,TGTGCCAGCAGCCAAGAACACACCGGGGAGCTGTTTTTT
TRBJ2-7,-,TRBD1,TRBV7-2,14,CASSYRDRGGEQYF,TGTGCCAGCAGCTATCGGGACAGGGGTGGGGAGCAGTACTTC
TRBJ2-7,-,-,TRBV28,15,CASNPRIAGDYEQYF,TGTGCCAGCAATCCTCGAATAGCCGGGGACTACGAGCAGTACTTC
TRBJ1-1,-,-,TRBV2,13,CASSEWGANDSFF,TGTGCCAGCAGTGAATGGGGGGCTAATGACTCTTTCTTT
TRBJ2-1,-,-,TRBV11-2,14,CASSSPIVNNEQFF,TGTGCCAGCAGCTCCCCCATCGTGAACAATGAGCAGTTCTTC